Below, 2 T cell receptor beta chains from the same sample are listed, as sequenced in a study of patients and donors after allogeneic stem cell transplantation (dated by TCRdb to the early 2020s). Libraries were made using RT-PCR. The listed sequencing device is NextSeq 550. TCRdb reworked the public reads: Q25 trimming with fastp, MiXCR clone assembly, productive beta chains retained. Entries that share a CDR3 protein sequence are merged under the most common genes and DNA. This sample holds roughly 150,000 distinct CDR3 sequences; 24% were observed only once. The ten biggest clones cover about 25% of the sample. Specimen: blood, either unsorted or a sorted T cell fraction (not recorded which). Receptor source: a human donor who was either an allogeneic HSCT recipient or a stem cell or donor lymphocyte infusion donor (not recorded which). It is not recorded whose cells these are; they may come from a transplant donor.

This clonotype has at least ten counts. The rearrangement joins TRBV5-1 to TRBJ1-1; TRBD1 is a possible D gene (5 bases). CDR1 is SGHRS, CDR2 YFSETQ, per germline. The CDR3 is 14 residues long. V dropped 3 bases and J dropped 7 bases, with 16 bases sitting between them. CDR3 coding DNA: TGCGCCAGCAGCTCCGGGAAGCAGGGAGTTGAAGCTTTCTTT. Encoded protein: CASSSGKQGVEAFF. Full variable domain (remainder filled in from reference TRBV5-1 and TRBJ1-1): KAGVTQTPRYLIKTRGQQVTLSCSPISGHRSVSWYQQTPGQGLQFLFEYFSETQRNKGNFPGRFSGRQFSNSRSEMNVSTLELGDSALYLCASSSGKQGVEAFFGQGTRLTVV.

This clonotype came up a few times. The chain recombines TRBV2 with TRBJ1-5; D gene unclear. CDR1 is SNHLY, CDR2 FYNNEI, per germline. V lost 2 bases and J lost 1, with 9 bases in between. There are 15 residues in the CDR3. The CDR3 reads CASSERVGSNQPQHF. The CDR3 DNA reads TGTGCCAGCAGTGAAAGGGTTGGGAGCAATCAGCCCCAGCATTTT.